This T cell receptor (beta chain) was profiled in a study of cytomegalovirus exposure and HLA in healthy donors. Germline V lookup: CDR1 KGHSH, CDR2 LQKENI. The CDR3 has 14 amino acids. The junction had 8 bases not matched to a gene; V was cut back by 6 bases and J by 3 bases. With 60 Vbeta and 13 Jbeta primers, the PCR was carried out. TCRdb keeps only in-frame clones here, not all; method: immunoSEQ multiplex PCR. Among roughly 56,000 clones listed, around 82% were seen once. The clonotype originates from a boy younger than 18 in good health and CMV-seropositive. The chain uses TRBV18 and TRBJ2-7, with 7 bases that match TRBD1. Sequenced sample: PBMCs. The CDR3 sequence: CASSQTGLNYEQYF. CDR3 nucleotide sequence: TGTGCCAGCTCCCAGACAGGGCTAAACTACGAGCAGTACTTC.